Shown below are 30 T cell receptor beta chains from a single sample sequenced in a study of identifying expanded T cells in peripheral blood. The data were produced by immunoSEQ multiplex PCR, yet TCRdb's version contains in-frame clones alone and is incomplete. The sample carries roughly 100,000 clones, about 91% recorded once. Sequenced: blood. These receptor sequences come from a person aged 18 to 70 in good health.

V and J are TRBV7-9 and TRBJ2-2; no clear D gene. The CDR3 has 14 residues. V dropped 8 bases and J dropped 3 bases, with 13 bases sitting between them. Germline V gene data show CDR1 as SEHNR and CDR2 as FQNEAQ (reference sequence). The CDR3 DNA reads as TGTGCCAGCGCTCGATCGGTCCACACCGGGGAGCTGTTTTTT. Protein product: CASARSVHTGELFF.

V gene TRBV28 combines with J gene TRBJ2-7; a possible D gene is TRBD2 (6 bases). Trimming took off 4 bases at V and 7 bases at J, with 17 bases between the two ends. The CDR3 has 14 amino acids. Germline V gene lookup returns CDR1 MDHEN and CDR2 SYDVKM. The CDR3 DNA follows: TGTGCCAGCAGTTCAGGGTCTAGCGCTGGTGAGCAGTACTTC. This encodes CASSSGSSAGEQYF. Looking up the rest from reference TRBV28 and TRBJ2-7 gives the full variable domain: DVKVTQSSRYLVKRTGEKVFLECVQDMDHENMFWYRQDPGLGLRLIYFSYDVKMKEKGDIPEGYSVSREKKERFSLILESASTNQTSMYLCASSSGSSAGEQYFGPGTRLTVT.

This clone came up a few times. The chain combines TRBV30 with TRBJ2-4; D gene ambiguous. This CDR3 region has 11 residues. The V end lost 2 bases, the J end lost 6 bases, and 5 bases lay between the germline ends. CDR1 is GTSNPN, CDR2 SVGIG, per germline (reference sequence). CDR3 residues: CAWSRGNIQYF. CDR3 DNA: TGTGCCTGGAGTCGTGGAAACATTCAGTACTTC.

The J gene is TRBJ2-7, the V gene TRBV4-3; D gene uncertain. V was pared by 0 bases and J by 6 bases, with 9 bases between. In germline, CDR1 is LGHNA, CDR2 YSLEER. The CDR3 extends over 13 amino acids. This CDR3 reads CASSQDHFSEQYF. CDR3 nucleotide sequence: TGCGCCAGCAGCCAAGATCACTTCAGCGAGCAGTACTTC.

This chain uses TRBV5-5 with TRBJ2-5, with TRBD1 identical over 8 bases. V was pared by 8 bases and J by 5 bases, with 8 bases of the junction left unmatched. In germline, CDR1 is SGHKS, CDR2 YYEKEE (reference sequence). CDR3 length: 13 amino acids. The CDR3 loop reads CASRSGGRETQYF. The CDR3 nucleotides are TGTGCCAGTCGATCAGGGGGCCGGGAGACCCAGTACTTC.

The J gene is TRBJ1-1, the V gene TRBV4-2; D is ambiguous. CDR1 is LGHNA, CDR2 YNFKEQ, per germline. Deletions cut 2 bases from V and 7 bases from J, with 14 bases between. The CDR3 has 14 amino acids. CDR3 DNA sequence: TGTGCCAGCAGCCAAATCAGGACGAAGGGTGAAGCTTTCTTT. Translation: CASSQIRTKGEAFF.

V is TRBV30 and J is TRBJ2-3; the D call may be TRBD1 or TRBD2 (5 bases each). Germline CDR1 reads GTSNPN; CDR2 reads SVGIG (reference sequence). This CDR3 has 13 amino acids. Trimming shortened V by 5 bases and J by 6 bases, and 15 bases separated the two germline ends. The CDR3 nucleotides read TGTGCCTGGGACAGACGGGGTTCGGATACGCAGTATTTT. This gives the protein CAWDRRGSDTQYF. The variable domain in full, completed from reference TRBV30 and TRBJ2-3, reads SQTIHQWPATLVQPVGSPLSLECTVEGTSNPNLYWYRQAAGRGLQLLFYSVGIGQISSEVPQNLSASRPQDRQFILSSKKLLLSDSGFYLCAWDRRGSDTQYFGPGTRLTVL.

This sequence joins TRBV5-4 and TRBJ2-7; unclear D gene. CDR3 length equals 14 residues. Germline loops: CDR1 SGHNT, CDR2 YYREEE (reference sequence). Trimming left V 0 bases short and J 3 bases short, with 10 bases between. The CDR3 DNA follows: TGTGCCAGCAGCTTGGGGAGTGGGGTCTACGAGCAGTACTTC. This gives the protein CASSLGSGVYEQYF. Full variable domain (missing parts from reference TRBV5-4 and TRBJ2-7): ETGVTQSPTHLIKTRGQQVTLRCSSQSGHNTVSWYQQALGQGPQFIFQYYREEENGRGNFPPRFSGLQFPNYSSELNVNALELDDSALYLCASSLGSGVYEQYFGPGTRLTVT.

The J gene is TRBJ2-2, the V gene TRBV5-8; 9 nucleotides match TRBD1. This CDR3 comprises 17 residues. The J segment lost 2 bases and the V segment lost 4 bases, leaving 9 bases of the junction unmatched. Germline lookup yields CDR1 SGHTS and CDR2 YDEGEE. CDR3 nucleotide sequence: TGTGCCAGCAGCGCTACTGACAGGGGGAAAAACACCGGGGAGCTGTTTTTT. The encoded protein is CASSATDRGKNTGELFF.

V usage is TRBV5-4 and J usage is TRBJ2-2; D is perhaps TRBD2 (6 bases). Trimming shortened V by 0 bases and J by 8 bases, and 8 bases separated the two germline ends. This CDR3 is built from 13 residues. Germline-derived CDR1 and CDR2 are SGHNT and YYREEE (reference sequence). The CDR3 region is CASSLGSGGELFF. The CDR3 coding sequence is TGTGCCAGCAGCTTGGGTAGCGGAGGGGAGCTGTTTTTT. Looking up the rest from reference TRBV5-4 and TRBJ2-2 gives the full variable domain: ETGVTQSPTHLIKTRGQQVTLRCSSQSGHNTVSWYQQALGQGPQFIFQYYREEENGRGNFPPRFSGLQFPNYSSELNVNALELDDSALYLCASSLGSGGELFFGEGSRLTVL.

The V and J genes are TRBV14 and TRBJ1-2; D perhaps matches TRBD1 (6 bases). The CDR3 is 14 amino acids. Germline assignment: CDR1 SGHDN and CDR2 FVKESK. Trimming cost V 3 bases and J 2 bases, with 10 bases left between them. The DNA for the CDR3 is TGTGCCAGCAGCCACCGGGACAACAACTATGGCTACACCTTC. Its translation: CASSHRDNNYGYTF.

The chain recombines TRBV9 with TRBJ2-1, with D possibly being TRBD1 (5 bases). This CDR3 is built from 15 residues. Germline CDR1 SGDLS, CDR2 YYNGEE. V was cut by 3 bases and J by 3 bases, with 13 bases left in between. The CDR3 spells CASSESGPLYNEQFF. For the CDR3, the DNA is TGTGCCAGCAGCGAATCAGGGCCACTCTACAATGAGCAGTTCTTC.

The rearrangement uses TRBV9 and TRBJ1-3; D call uncertain. From germline, CDR1 is SGDLS and CDR2 YYNGEE. V gave up 0 bases and J gave up 0 bases, with 4 bases separating them. The CDR3 contains 14 residues. CDR3 nucleotide sequence: TGTGCCAGCAGCGTAGAGAGCTCTGGAAACACCATATATTTT. This encodes CASSVESSGNTIYF.

The CDR3: CASSTGTGGHYSGNTIYF. DNA of the CDR3: TGTGCCAGTAGTACGGGGACAGGGGGCCACTACTCTGGAAACACCATATATTTT. The J gene is TRBJ1-3, the V gene TRBV19; 12 bases fit TRBD1. This CDR3 spans 18 amino acids. Germline CDR1 and CDR2: LNHDA and SQIVND (reference sequence). The ends lost 4 bases at V and 0 bases at J; junction bases unmatched: 7.

The chain links TRBV7-3 to TRBJ2-3; D remains unclear. Trimming took off 5 bases at V and 6 bases at J, with 12 bases between the two ends. CDR3 size: 13 residues. Germline V gene lookup returns CDR1 SGHTA and CDR2 FQGTGA. Written as DNA, the CDR3 is TGTGCCAGCAGCGCGTCCCCTTCGGATACGCAGTATTTT. It yields the protein CASSASPSDTQYF.

This rearrangement joins TRBV7-2 to TRBJ2-3; TRBD1 aligns across 7 bases. V lost 2 bases and J lost 5; bases outside the gene matches: 1. This CDR3 comprises 13 residues. Germline-derived CDR1 and CDR2 are SGHTA and FQGNSA. CDR3 in DNA: TGTGCCAGCAGCTTAAACAGGGGAGATACGCAGTATTTT. Amino acids: CASSLNRGDTQYF.

The rearrangement links TRBV2 to TRBJ2-7; 7 nucleotides line up with TRBD1. Trimming cost V 6 bases and J 4 bases; bases outside gene matches: 9. This CDR3 has 14 amino acids. Germline V gene data show CDR1 as SNHLY and CDR2 as FYNNEI. The DNA of the CDR3 is TGTGCCAGCAGCGAAAGACAGGGCCTTTACGAGCAGTACTTC. Its translation: CASSERQGLYEQYF.

This clone was seen a single time. This chain uses TRBV5-1 with TRBJ2-1; no clear D. Germline V gives CDR1 SGHRS, CDR2 YFSETQ. The CDR3 contains 13 residues. V lost 0 bases and J 8 bases, leaving 9 bases between the germline ends. The CDR3 here is CASSLGLVDEQFF. Here the CDR3 DNA reads TGCGCCAGCAGCTTGGGCCTAGTAGATGAGCAGTTCTTC.

The rearrangement links TRBV6-5 to TRBJ1-2, with D perhaps matching TRBD1 (5 bases). The length of the CDR3 is 13 residues. CDR1 and CDR2 from the germline V gene are MNHEY and SVGAGI. Trimming removed 6 bases at V and 3 bases at J, with 11 bases between. CDR3 DNA sequence: TGTGCCAGCAGGGGGGTCATGGACTATGGCTACACCTTC. As protein: CASRGVMDYGYTF.

DNA of the CDR3: TGTGCCAGCGTCCCGAATCGGGCTAGCGGCCCGAGCTCCTACAATGAGCAGTTCTTC. Translated, it gives CASVPNRASGPSSYNEQFF. The chain employs TRBV28 and TRBJ2-1; 7 positions match TRBD2. Germline V gene sequence: CDR1 MDHEN, CDR2 SYDVKM. The V segment lost 8 bases and the J segment 0 bases; nucleotides outside the gene matches: 19. The CDR3 extends over 19 amino acids.

This chain joins TRBV6-6 and TRBJ1-1; 9 bases line up with TRBD1. V lost 5 bases and J lost 6; bases outside the gene matches: 7. Germline-derived CDR1 and CDR2 are MNHNY and SVGAGI (reference sequence). The CDR3 consists of 14 residues. The CDR3 sequence is CASSSTGGTAEAFF. CDR3 nucleotides: TGTGCCAGCAGTAGCACAGGGGGCACCGCTGAAGCTTTCTTT.

The gene calls are TRBV28 and TRBJ2-1; D remains ambiguous. CDR1 and CDR2 from the germline V gene are MDHEN and SYDVKM. Trimming stripped 5 bases from V and 7 bases from J, with 12 bases between. The CDR3 is made up of 13 amino acids. CDR3 sequence (DNA): TGTGCCAGCAGTCCGAGCAGACCGAATGAGCAGTTCTTC. Its protein is CASSPSRPNEQFF.

This clone was picked up one time. The chain joins TRBV6-1 to TRBJ2-1; TRBD1 might be the D (6 bases). The germline gives CDR1 MNHNS, CDR2 SASEGT. V was clipped by 4 bases and J by 7 bases, with 14 bases between them. The length of the CDR3 is 14 residues. The DNA of the CDR3 is TGTGCCAGCAGTGTCCCGGACAGAAGGAATGAGCAGTTCTTC. Its protein product is CASSVPDRRNEQFF.

V is TRBV9 and J is TRBJ2-5; 8 positions agree with TRBD2. CDR3 size: 17 residues. Unmatched junction bases numbered 11, after V lost 4 bases and J lost 0 bases. Per germline, CDR1 SGDLS and CDR2 YYNGEE. The CDR3 DNA reads as TGTGCCAGCAGCCCGGGGGAGCGGGGGCACAACCAAGAGACCCAGTACTTC. Its protein product is CASSPGERGHNQETQYF. Full variable domain (remainder filled in from reference TRBV9 and TRBJ2-5): DSGVTQTPKHLITATGQRVTLRCSPRSGDLSVYWYQQSLDQGLQFLIQYYNGEERAKGNILERFSAQQFPDLHSELNLSSLELGDSALYFCASSPGERGHNQETQYFGPGTRLLVL.

CDR3 bases: TGTGCCAGCAGCTCTCAGGGCCTCACTGAAGCTTTCTTT. It codes for CASSSQGLTEAFF. This chain uses TRBV9 with TRBJ1-1; TRBD1 might be the D (5 bases). V was clipped by 4 bases and J by 4 bases, with 11 bases between them. The CDR3 contains 13 residues. Germline CDR1 SGDLS, CDR2 YYNGEE.

The J gene is TRBJ2-1, the V gene TRBV5-1; 13 bases align to TRBD2. The CDR3 has 23 residues. Germline lookup yields CDR1 SGHRS and CDR2 YFSETQ. V trimming: 3 bases; J trimming: 0 bases; junction bases outside the gene matches: 21. This CDR3 reads CASSYHRGRTGTSGISSYNEQFF. CDR3 DNA sequence: TGCGCCAGCAGCTATCACAGGGGACGTACCGGGACTAGCGGGATAAGCTCCTACAATGAGCAGTTCTTC.

This clone was observed once. The chain carries TRBV4-1 and TRBJ2-1, with 10 bases identical to TRBD1. Germline CDR1 is MGHRA and CDR2 is YSYEKL. The CDR3 spans 18 residues. V lost 4 bases, J lost 5 bases, and 14 bases stayed unmatched. For the CDR3, the DNA is TGCGCCAGCAGCCTCGCCAGTGGAGGGACAGGGGCCCACAATGAGCAGTTCTTC. It yields the protein CASSLASGGTGAHNEQFF.

V is TRBV6-1 and J is TRBJ1-2; D gene uncertain. The germline V gene encodes CDR1 MNHNS and CDR2 SASEGT. The CDR3 extends over 12 amino acids. The V gene lost 2 bases and the J gene lost 7 bases, with 8 bases spanning the gap. This chain's CDR3 is CASSEIGFGYTF. The CDR3 nucleotides read TGTGCCAGCAGTGAAATAGGCTTTGGCTACACCTTC.

The chain couples TRBV5-1 to TRBJ1-2, with TRBD1 matching over 8 bases. This CDR3 contains 15 residues. Germline trimming cut 0 bases from V and 3 bases from J; bases unmatched to any gene: 4. Germline CDR1 reads SGHRS; CDR2 reads YFSETQ. This CDR3 reads CASSLVTGGDYGYTF. The CDR3 bases are TGCGCCAGCAGCTTGGTTACAGGGGGGGACTATGGCTACACCTTC.

The chain uses TRBV6-5 and TRBJ1-2; weak D call: TRBD1 (5 bases). The CDR3 contains 15 residues. Germline V CDR1 and CDR2: MNHEY, SVGAGI. V was shortened by 7 bases and J by 6 bases, with 21 bases between the two germline ends. The CDR3 loop is CASKETVPGGDGYTF. The CDR3 coding sequence is TGTGCCAGCAAAGAGACAGTTCCCGGGGGAGATGGCTACACCTTC.